Listed here are 9 T cell receptor beta chains from one sample, sequenced in a study of cytomegalovirus exposure and HLA in healthy donors. Both 60 Vbeta primers and 13 Jbeta primers went into the PCR. The protocol was immunoSEQ multiplex PCR, while the TCRdb copy is restricted to in-frame clones and leaves out a portion. The table shows over 150,000 clones, with 80% occurring only once. The sequenced sample consisted of PBMCs. These receptors were collected from a man younger than 45 in good health and CMV-seronegative.

This chain joins TRBV30 and TRBJ1-4, with D perhaps matching TRBD1 (6 bases). Germline V lookup: CDR1 GTSNPN, CDR2 SVGIG (reference sequence). Trimming removed 2 bases from V and 1 base from J, with 14 bases in between. The CDR3 is made up of 16 amino acids. Here the CDR3 reads CAWSPGGAGTNEKLFF. CDR3 in DNA: TGTGCCTGGAGTCCGGGGGGGGCCGGAACTAATGAAAAACTGTTTTTT.

This clone has more than one count but fewer than ten. The chain uses TRBV7-9 and TRBJ1-1; D is uncertain. The CDR3 extends over 12 amino acids. Germline loops: CDR1 SEHNR, CDR2 FQNEAQ (reference sequence). With 5 bases removed from V and 6 bases from J, the gap between germline ends came to 10 bases. The CDR3 DNA reads TGTGCCAGCAGCCTCGGAGCCCCTGAAGCTTTCTTT. It is translated as CASSLGAPEAFF.

In this sample, this clone turned up once. The chain joins TRBV7-2 to TRBJ1-3, with 8 nucleotides matching TRBD1. V gave up 4 bases and J gave up 4 bases; unmatched junction bases: 3. CDR1 SGHTA and CDR2 FQGNSA come from the germline V gene. This CDR3 spans 14 amino acids. The CDR3 loop reads CASSSTGVGNTIYF. CDR3 nucleotides: TGTGCCAGCAGCTCGACAGGGGTCGGAAACACCATATATTTT.

The chain carries TRBV6-1 and TRBJ1-6; tentative D call: TRBD1 (5 bases). The CDR3 sequence is 15 residues long. V lost 7 bases to trimming and J lost 0 bases, with 10 bases between them. CDR1 and CDR2 from the germline V gene are MNHNS and SASEGT. Written as DNA, the CDR3 is TGTGCCAGCACCTACAGGAGCTCCTATAATTCACCCCTCCACTTT. Its translation: CASTYRSSYNSPLHF.

The V call is TRBV7-9, the J call TRBJ1-4, with a possible D match to TRBD1 (5 bases). Germline V CDR1 and CDR2: SEHNR, FQNEAQ (reference sequence). Trimming pared 1 base from V and 16 bases from J, leaving 13 bases between. The CDR3 extends over 12 amino acids. This chain's CDR3 is CASSLVGQSQFF. DNA for the CDR3: TGTGCCAGCAGCTTAGTGGGGCAGAGTCAGTTTTTT.

The chain is built from TRBV9 and TRBJ1-2; D is undetermined. Germline V gene data show CDR1 as SGDLS and CDR2 as YYNGEE. With 4 bases removed from V and 3 bases from J, the gap between germline ends came to 10 bases. This CDR3 comprises 13 residues. This CDR3 is CASSLTGDYGYTF. The CDR3, as DNA: TGTGCCAGCAGCCTTACCGGGGACTATGGCTACACCTTC.

The chain carries TRBV4-1 and TRBJ1-5; D may be TRBD1 (5 bases). CDR1 is MGHRA and CDR2 is YSYEKL in the germline V gene. This CDR3 comprises 17 residues. The V gene lost 4 bases and the J gene lost 2 bases, with 18 bases spanning the gap. CDR3 DNA: TGCGCCAGCAGCCCCCACGGTAAGGGGCCCCGCAATCAGCCCCAGCATTTT. Amino acid sequence: CASSPHGKGPRNQPQHF.

This clone showed up just a few times. The chain is built from TRBV5-8 and TRBJ1-1; unclear D gene. Germline lookup yields CDR1 SGHTS and CDR2 YDEGEE. Trimming took 4 bases from V and 4 from J, leaving 8 bases between them. CDR3 length: 12 residues. The CDR3 region is CASSPRGTEAFF. For the CDR3, the DNA is TGTGCCAGCAGCCCGCGTGGCACTGAAGCTTTCTTT.

CDR3 region: CASSLGPGRGSLQFF. The CDR3 DNA reads TGTGCCAGCAGCTTAGGCCCCGGCAGGGGATCCTTGCAGTTCTTC. This chain joins TRBV7-2 and TRBJ2-1; a possible D gene is TRBD1 (6 bases). The length of the CDR3 is 15 residues. Trimming removed 1 base at V and 12 bases at J, with 19 bases between. From germline, CDR1 is SGHTA and CDR2 FQGNSA.